Listed below are T cell receptor beta chains from one sample, sequenced in a study of T cell responses to AZD1222 COVID-19 vaccine. Generated by immunoSEQ multiplex PCR, the TCRdb table keeps only in-frame clones and is missing some. The sample holds about 100,000 clones, 70% to 90% seen once. Sequencing used peripheral blood, obtained on day 0 of AZD1222 vaccination. The receptors come from an adult in good health. CDR3s include the opening cysteine and the closing phenylalanine or tryptophan. A D gene is named only where the DNA matches it firmly.

>TRBJ1-1|TRBV5-5|.
CASSLGDNTEAFF
>TRBJ1-1|TRBV28|.
CASSQGWNTEAFF
>TRBJ1-2|TRBV7-9|.
CASSRLRDTTNYGYTF
>TRBJ1-6|TRBV5-1|TRBD1
CASSSGTVSYNSPLHF
>TRBJ1-2|TRBV5-4|TRBD1
CASSLEVQGAYYGYTF
>TRBJ1-6|TRBV6-5|.
CASSYSIWVESPLHF
>TRBJ2-4|TRBV30|.
CAWSEPPREVIQYF
>TRBJ2-7|TRBV10-3|TRBD2
CAISEGLEAEQYF
>TRBJ1-2|TRBV7-8|.
CASSLSGTLYGYTF
>TRBJ1-2|TRBV7-5|.
CARSLATGGNYGYTF
>TRBJ2-3|TRBV4-2|TRBD2
CASSQASGTGTDTQYF
>TRBJ1-1|TRBV6-5|TRBD1
CASRGQGMNTEAFF
>TRBJ2-2|TRBV5-1|TRBD1
CASSPGTGMNTGELFF
>TRBJ1-1|TRBV7-2|.
CASSFGGNTEAFF
>TRBJ2-7|TRBV11-1|.
CASSPRDRGSGEQYF
>TRBJ2-2|TRBV4-3|.
CASSPRSNTGELFF
>TRBJ2-5|TRBV2|.
CASSVGLKKETQYF
>TRBJ1-4|TRBV19|TRBD1
CASSTRQGSEKLFF
>TRBJ1-3|TRBV7-6|.
CASTIARAHSGNTIYF
>TRBJ2-7|TRBV2|.
CASSEIGGSRYEQYF
>TRBJ2-1|TRBV19|.
CASSIFGGGEQFF
>TRBJ2-7|TRBV28|TRBD1
CASSFGDRGYEQYF
>TRBJ2-7|TRBV28|.
CASSLVRKTSYEQYF
>TRBJ2-1|TRBV28|.
CASSFFSYNEQFF
>TRBJ1-6|TRBV7-2|TRBD1
CASSPRQGGGSPLHF
>TRBJ2-2|TRBV7-2|TRBD1
CASSFGTGNGAGELFF
>TRBJ1-6|TRBV14|.
CASSQGFGQLLGSPLHF
>TRBJ1-6|TRBV30|TRBD1
CAWQQGNSPLHF
>TRBJ2-7|TRBV9|TRBD2
CASSPSVAGGVSGSLREQYF
>TRBJ1-5|TRBV5-5|.
CASSVTQWGRGQPQHF
>TRBJ2-3|TRBV28|.
CATYGGPTDTQYF
>TRBJ2-2|TRBV11-3|.
CASSLAFGSRAGELFF
>TRBJ2-1|TRBV4-3|TRBD2
CASSSRLAGGLNEQFF
>TRBJ1-2|TRBV5-1|.
CASSLDRGNYGYTF
>TRBJ2-2|TRBV28|.
CASSLDRGRGGELFF
>TRBJ2-2|TRBV5-1|.
CASSLAGGGSTGELFF
>TRBJ1-5|TRBV18|TRBD1
CASSPPDRGGSNQPQHF
>TRBJ1-5|TRBV7-2|TRBD1
CASSPSTGGQPQHF
>TRBJ2-1|TRBV30|.
CAWSEQINEQFF
>TRBJ2-1|TRBV19|.
CASSIVAGVNEQFF
>TRBJ2-7|TRBV7-2|TRBD1
CASSLDRGMSSQYF
>TRBJ1-4|TRBV28|.
CASRMRLVGEKLFF
>TRBJ2-5|TRBV7-2|TRBD2
CASSRNSGRDGETQYF
>TRBJ2-7|TRBV7-2|.
CASSLEGDKAYEQYF
>TRBJ2-3|TRBV3-1/TRBV3-2|.
CASSPFRGGTDTQYF
>TRBJ2-7|TRBV5-8|TRBD1
CASSRLLGQGAYEQYF
>TRBJ1-1|TRBV30|TRBD1
CACSRDRVGGGEAFF
>TRBJ2-7|TRBV10-3|.
CAISQSVEQYF
>TRBJ1-4|TRBV24-1|.
CATSDSRDTVEKLFF
>TRBJ1-6|TRBV7-8|.
CASSSLNSPLHF
>TRBJ2-7|TRBV7-2|TRBD1
CASSPRDRGREQYF
>TRBJ1-5|TRBV2|TRBD1
CASTSGGGSNQPQHF
>TRBJ1-1|TRBV28|TRBD1
CASSPLTGSGTEAFF
>TRBJ1-3|TRBV7-9|.
CASSLDGDRGNTIYF
>TRBJ2-5|TRBV3-1/TRBV3-2|.
CASSQVQETQYF
>TRBJ2-3|TRBV12-3/TRBV12-4|.
CASSFQGPDTQYF